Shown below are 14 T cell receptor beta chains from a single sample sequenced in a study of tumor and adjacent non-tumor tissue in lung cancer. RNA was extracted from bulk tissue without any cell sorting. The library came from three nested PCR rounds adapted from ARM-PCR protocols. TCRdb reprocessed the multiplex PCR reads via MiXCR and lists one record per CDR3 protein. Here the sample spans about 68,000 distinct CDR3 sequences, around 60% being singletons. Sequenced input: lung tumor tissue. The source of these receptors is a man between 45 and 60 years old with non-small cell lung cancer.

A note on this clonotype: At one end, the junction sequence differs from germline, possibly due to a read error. The CDR3 coding sequence is TGTGCCAGCAGACCCGGGACTAGCGGGATGGCAAACACCGGGGAGCTGTCTTTT. As protein: CASRPGTSGMANTGELSF. The rearrangement joins TRBV12-3 or TRBV12-4 to TRBJ2-2; TRBD2 matches at 13 bases. This CDR3 region has 18 residues.

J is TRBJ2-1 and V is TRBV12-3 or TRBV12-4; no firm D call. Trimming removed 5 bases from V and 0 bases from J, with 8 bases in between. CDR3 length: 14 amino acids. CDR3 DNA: TGTGCCAGCAGTCCCCGGCTCTCCTACAATGAGCAGTTCTTC. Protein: CASSPRLSYNEQFF.

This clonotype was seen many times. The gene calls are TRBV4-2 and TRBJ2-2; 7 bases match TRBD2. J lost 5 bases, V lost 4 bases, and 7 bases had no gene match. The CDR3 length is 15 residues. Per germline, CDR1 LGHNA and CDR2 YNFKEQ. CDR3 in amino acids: CASSRLGEGTGELFF. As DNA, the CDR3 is TGTGCCAGCAGCCGCTTGGGGGAGGGAACCGGGGAGCTGTTTTTT.

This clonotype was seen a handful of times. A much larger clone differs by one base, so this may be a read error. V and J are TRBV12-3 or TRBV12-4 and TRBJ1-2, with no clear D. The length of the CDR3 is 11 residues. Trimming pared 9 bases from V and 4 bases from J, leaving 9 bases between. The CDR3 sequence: CASARSYGYTF. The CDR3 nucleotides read TGTGCCAGTGCTCGAAGCTATGGCTACACCTTC.

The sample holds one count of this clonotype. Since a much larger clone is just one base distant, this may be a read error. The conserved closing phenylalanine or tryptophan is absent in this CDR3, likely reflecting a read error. CDR3 amino acids: CASSGTSQETQYL. The CDR3 nucleotides read TGTGCCAGCAGTGGGACTAGCCAAGAGACCCAGTACTTA. The V gene is TRBV12-3 or TRBV12-4, the J gene TRBJ2-5, with 8 positions matching TRBD2. The CDR3 sequence is 13 residues long. J gave up 1 base and V 5 bases, and 0 bases lay outside the gene matches.

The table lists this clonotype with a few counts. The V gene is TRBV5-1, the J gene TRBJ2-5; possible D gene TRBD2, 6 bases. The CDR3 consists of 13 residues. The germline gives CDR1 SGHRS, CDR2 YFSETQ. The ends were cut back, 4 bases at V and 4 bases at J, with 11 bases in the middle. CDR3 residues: CASSGGSAETQYF. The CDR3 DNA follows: TGCGCCAGCAGCGGGGGGTCGGCAGAGACCCAGTACTTC.

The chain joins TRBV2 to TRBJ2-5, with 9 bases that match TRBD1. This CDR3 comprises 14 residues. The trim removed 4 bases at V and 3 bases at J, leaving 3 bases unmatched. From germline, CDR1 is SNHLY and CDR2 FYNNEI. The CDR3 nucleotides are TGTGCCAGCAGTGGGGACAGGGCTAAAGAGACCCAGTACTTC. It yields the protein CASSGDRAKETQYF. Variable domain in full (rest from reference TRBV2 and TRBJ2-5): EPEVTQTPSHQVTQMGQEVILRCVPISNHLYFYWYRQILGQKVEFLVSFYNNEISEKSEIFDDQFSVERPDGSNFTLKIRSTKLEDSAMYFCASSGDRAKETQYFGPGTRLLVL.

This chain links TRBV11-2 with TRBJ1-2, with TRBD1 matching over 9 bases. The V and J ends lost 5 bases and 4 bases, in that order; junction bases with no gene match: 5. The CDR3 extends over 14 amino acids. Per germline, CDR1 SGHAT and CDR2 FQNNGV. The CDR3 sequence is CASSPTGGAYGYTF. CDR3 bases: TGTGCCAGCAGCCCAACAGGGGGCGCCTATGGCTACACCTTC.

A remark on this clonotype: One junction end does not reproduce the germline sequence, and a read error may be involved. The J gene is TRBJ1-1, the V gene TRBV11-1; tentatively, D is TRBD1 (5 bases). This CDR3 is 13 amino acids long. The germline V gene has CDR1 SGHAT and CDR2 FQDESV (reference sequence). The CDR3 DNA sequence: TGTGCCACAACCAGGGCCGAGAACATTGAAGCTTTCTTT. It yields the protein CATTRAENIEAFF.

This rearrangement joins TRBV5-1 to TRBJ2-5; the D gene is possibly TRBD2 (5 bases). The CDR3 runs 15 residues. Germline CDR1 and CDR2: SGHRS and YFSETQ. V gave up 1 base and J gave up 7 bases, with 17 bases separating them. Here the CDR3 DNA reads TGCGCCAGCAGCTTGCTCTGTACGGGATCAGGGACCCAGTACTTC. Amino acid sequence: CASSLLCTGSGTQYF.

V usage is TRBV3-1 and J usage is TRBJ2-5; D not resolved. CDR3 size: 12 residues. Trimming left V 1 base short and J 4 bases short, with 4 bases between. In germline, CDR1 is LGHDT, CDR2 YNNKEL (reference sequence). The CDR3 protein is CASSQGGETQYF. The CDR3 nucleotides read TGTGCCAGCAGCCAAGGGGGAGAGACCCAGTACTTC.

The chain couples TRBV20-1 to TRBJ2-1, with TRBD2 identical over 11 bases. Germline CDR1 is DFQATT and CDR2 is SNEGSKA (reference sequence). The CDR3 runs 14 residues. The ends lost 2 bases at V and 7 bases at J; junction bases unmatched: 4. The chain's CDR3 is CSARLAGGFNEQFF. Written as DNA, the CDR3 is TGCAGTGCTAGACTAGCGGGAGGCTTTAATGAGCAGTTCTTC.

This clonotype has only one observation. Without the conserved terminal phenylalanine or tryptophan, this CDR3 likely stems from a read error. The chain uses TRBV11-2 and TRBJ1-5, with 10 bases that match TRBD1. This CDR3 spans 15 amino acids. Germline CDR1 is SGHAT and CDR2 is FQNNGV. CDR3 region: CAGSLEDRGGQPQHY. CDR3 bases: TGTGCCGGCAGCTTAGAGGACAGGGGGGGTCAGCCCCAGCATTAT.

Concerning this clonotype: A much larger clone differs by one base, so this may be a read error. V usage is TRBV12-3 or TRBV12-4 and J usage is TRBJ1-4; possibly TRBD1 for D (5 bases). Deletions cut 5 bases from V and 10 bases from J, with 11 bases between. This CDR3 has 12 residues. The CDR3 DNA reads TGTGCCAGCAGTCTGGGACTTCGAAAACTGTTTTTT. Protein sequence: CASSLGLRKLFF.